This T cell receptor beta chain was sequenced during a study of cytomegalovirus exposure and HLA in healthy donors. Study results and caveats: The authors confirmed in vitro that a few CMV-associated chains were specific for CMV antigens. Roughly uniform sequencing depth across donors was assumed, possibly incorrectly.

Notes on this clone: Its antigen is unidentified.

Trimming shortened V by 1 base and J by 0 bases, and 4 bases separated the two germline ends. Germline loops: CDR1 SGHTA, CDR2 FQGNSA. The CDR3 runs to 13 residues. Primers: 60 Vbeta forward and 13 Jbeta reverse. Repertoires were generated with immunoSEQ multiplex PCR, while TCRdb's copy carries only in-frame clones and drops some. This table holds some 100,000 clones, roughly 72% found once. Sequencing was carried out using PBMCs. This clonotype was obtained from a woman aged 45-59 years in good health and CMV-seropositive. This chain uses TRBV7-2 with TRBJ2-7; no firm D call. The CDR3 DNA sequence: TGTGCCAGCAGCTTAGACTTCTCCTACGAGCAGTACTTC. Its translation: CASSLDFSYEQYF. Drawing the rest from reference TRBV7-2 and TRBJ2-7, the complete variable domain is GAGVSQSPSNKVTEKGKDVELRCDPISGHTALYWYRQSLGQGLEFLIYFQGNSAPDKSGLPSDRFSAERTGGSVSTLTIQRTQQEDSAVYLCASSLDFSYEQYFGPGTRLTVT.